This TCR beta chain was sequenced for a study of vaccination and CD4 T cells after COVID-19. Treatment here: roughly 11-day PBMC culture with coronavirus spike peptide pools or control peptides (ViraFEST assay). A remark on this clonotype: The antigen is unknown.

Sequencing of DNA taken from cultured CD4+ T cells relied on the Oncomine TCR Beta short-read assay. TCRdb independently ran MiXCR on the PCR reads; one entry per CDR3 protein. Here the sample spans 19,000 or so distinct CDR3 sequences, under 60% being singletons. V dropped 3 bases and J dropped 1; count of bases not matched to a gene: 2. The CDR3 has 14 residues. Germline CDR1 reads SGDLS; CDR2 reads YYNGEE. The clonotype comes from a human donor who had recovered from COVID-19. The chain links TRBV9 to TRBJ1-1; TRBD1 aligns across 8 bases. The sample consisted of CD4+ T cells from blood, cultured in vitro, taken after SARS-CoV-2 vaccination. The CDR3 here is CASSAGQGNTEAFF. The CDR3 bases are TGTGCCAGCAGCGCCGGACAGGGGAACACTGAAGCTTTCTTT.